The 24 T cell receptor beta chains in this list originate from one sample, sequenced in a study of cytomegalovirus exposure and HLA in healthy donors. PCR involved 60 Vbeta and 13 Jbeta primers. Some clones are missing from TCRdb's copy, which holds only in-frame ones; the method was immunoSEQ multiplex PCR. This table has 150,000 or so clones, 75% to 90% appearing once. Sequences were obtained from PBMCs. All receptors come from a male donor in good health and CMV-seropositive.

The chain carries TRBV5-8 and TRBJ2-3; 7 bases are a match to TRBD1. J was trimmed by 0 bases and V by 0 bases; bases with no gene match: 1. Germline loops: CDR1 SGHTS, CDR2 YDEGEE. This CDR3 contains 15 residues. In nucleotides, the CDR3 is TGTGCCAGCAGCTTGGGGGACAGTAGCACAGATACGCAGTATTTT. It encodes CASSLGDSSTDTQYF.

This clone was picked up a small number of times. The chain couples TRBV11-2 to TRBJ1-1; 7 bases align to TRBD1. Per germline, CDR1 SGHAT and CDR2 FQNNGV. The V and J ends lost 7 bases and 3 bases, in that order; junction bases with no gene match: 5. The CDR3 covers 13 residues. The CDR3 DNA follows: TGTGCCAGCAATGGGACAGCCTACACTGAAGCTTTCTTT. It encodes CASNGTAYTEAFF. Variable domain in full (rest from reference TRBV11-2 and TRBJ1-1): EAGVAQSPRYKIIEKRQSVAFWCNPISGHATLYWYQQILGQGPKLLIQFQNNGVVDDSQLPKDRFSAERLKGVDSTLKIQPAKLEDSAVYLCASNGTAYTEAFFGQGTRLTVV.

The V gene is TRBV7-8, the J gene TRBJ1-5, with D perhaps matching TRBD1 (6 bases). There are 19 residues in the CDR3. V was clipped by 3 bases and J by 0 bases, with 21 bases between them. Germline CDR1 is SGHVS and CDR2 is FQNEAQ. CDR3 sequence (DNA): TGTGCCAGCAGCTTGGACGACAGGAATTCACCTTATAGCAATCAGCCCCAGCATTTT. Translating it yields CASSLDDRNSPYSNQPQHF.

This chain links TRBV27 with TRBJ1-5; no clear D gene. This CDR3 spans 16 amino acids. V lost 5 bases to trimming and J lost 2 bases, with 16 bases between them. CDR1 MNHEY and CDR2 SMNVEV come from the germline V gene (reference sequence). As DNA, the CDR3 is TGTGCCAGCAGTCCGGGGTCCCAACCCCGCAATCAGCCCCAGCATTTT. Protein sequence: CASSPGSQPRNQPQHF.

The chain employs TRBV7-2 and TRBJ2-5, with a possible D match to TRBD2 (7 bases). Trimming took off 6 bases at V and 6 bases at J, with 14 bases between the two ends. This CDR3 has 13 residues. Germline loops: CDR1 SGHTA, CDR2 FQGNSA. The CDR3 reads CASRRGGGQTQYF. The CDR3 nucleotides are TGTGCCAGCAGGAGGGGGGGCGGGCAGACCCAGTACTTC.

The rearrangement links TRBV30 to TRBJ2-1, with 9 positions matching TRBD2. The V gene's germline CDR1 is GTSNPN and CDR2 SVGIG (reference sequence). V shed 5 bases, J shed 1 base, and the junction held 6 bases outside the gene matches. The CDR3 runs to 15 residues. CDR3 DNA sequence: TGTGCCTGGGGAGGCGGGAGGGTTTCCTACAATGAGCAGTTCTTC. Protein product: CAWGGGRVSYNEQFF.

The CDR3 loop reads CASSLVTRNTEAFF. The CDR3 DNA sequence: TGTGCCAGCAGCTTAGTAACACGGAACACTGAAGCTTTCTTT. This sequence joins TRBV7-2 and TRBJ1-1; D call uncertain. Trimming stripped 1 base from V and 1 base from J, with 7 bases between. The CDR3 runs to 14 residues. From germline, CDR1 is SGHTA and CDR2 FQGNSA.

V is TRBV11-2 and J is TRBJ1-5; D is uncertain. CDR1 is SGHAT and CDR2 is FQNNGV in the germline V gene. CDR3 length: 16 amino acids. V was shortened by 5 bases and J by 4 bases, with 18 bases between the two germline ends. The CDR3 coding sequence is TGTGCCAGCAGCCGGCTGAGTTCCGAGCGAAATCAGCCCCAGCATTTT. Translation gives CASSRLSSERNQPQHF.

DNA of the CDR3: TGTGCCAGCAGCTTAGCGGGAGGAGAGACCCAGTACTTC. This sequence encodes CASSLAGGETQYF. The J gene is TRBJ2-5, the V gene TRBV7-9, with D maybe TRBD2 (6 bases). CDR1 and CDR2 from the germline V gene are SEHNR and FQNEAQ (reference sequence). Trimming took 0 bases from V and 4 from J, leaving 6 bases between them. The CDR3 is 13 amino acids.

V gene TRBV6-5 combines with J gene TRBJ2-7, with 8 positions matching TRBD1. The CDR3 contains 16 residues. CDR1 MNHEY and CDR2 SVGAGI come from the germline V gene. V lost 6 bases to trimming and J lost 4 bases; unmatched junction nucleotides: 14. This CDR3 is CASSYDLQGDTYEQYF. The CDR3, as DNA: TGTGCCAGCAGCTACGATTTACAGGGGGACACGTACGAGCAGTACTTC.

CDR3 amino acids: CASSDGRGVLCSNQPQHF. DNA of the CDR3: TGCGCCAGCAGTGATGGCCGGGGAGTCTTGTGTAGCAATCAGCCCCAGCATTTT. The V call is TRBV10-1, the J call TRBJ1-5; D is ambiguous. CDR1 is WNHNN, CDR2 SYGVQD, per germline (reference sequence). Deletions cut 3 bases from V and 0 bases from J, with 18 bases between. The CDR3 spans 18 residues.

The V gene is TRBV5-5, the J gene TRBJ1-1; D remains ambiguous. Germline V CDR1 and CDR2: SGHKS, YYEKEE (reference sequence). The CDR3 is made up of 14 amino acids. The V and J ends lost 0 bases and 0 bases respectively, with 6 bases between them. The CDR3 nucleotides read TGTGCCAGCAGCTTGGCTACGGTGAACACTGAAGCTTTCTTT. Protein sequence: CASSLATVNTEAFF.

The CDR3: CASSLGTGSGELFF. CDR3 DNA sequence: TGTGCCAGCAGTTTAGGGACAGGGAGTGGGGAACTGTTTTTT. V usage is TRBV27 and J usage is TRBJ1-4; 9 bases line up with TRBD1. CDR3 size: 14 residues. V was clipped by 2 bases and J by 12 bases; unmatched bases: 7. From germline, CDR1 is MNHEY and CDR2 SMNVEV (reference sequence). The full variable domain, completed using reference TRBV27 and TRBJ1-4, is EAQVTQNPRYLITVTGKKLTVTCSQNMNHEYMSWYRQDPGLGLRQIYYSMNVEVTDKGDVPEGYKVSRKEKRNFPLILESPSPNQTSLYFCASSLGTGSGELFFGSGTQLSVL.

The chain recombines TRBV7-2 with TRBJ2-7; 7 nucleotides line up with TRBD1. The ends lost 2 bases at V and 6 bases at J; junction bases unmatched: 1. Looked up from germline, CDR1 is SGHTA and CDR2 is FQGNSA. The CDR3 is made up of 12 amino acids. For the CDR3, the DNA is TGTGCCAGCAGCTTAAACAGGGGCGAGCAGTACTTC. This sequence encodes CASSLNRGEQYF.

The chain uses TRBV11-2 and TRBJ2-7; D is uncertain. The CDR3 covers 15 residues. V lost 1 base, J lost 0 bases, and 10 bases lay in between. Per germline, CDR1 SGHAT and CDR2 FQNNGV. CDR3 bases: TGTGCCAGCAGCTTAGGCTCCCGGAGCTCCTACGAGCAGTACTTC. Translating gives CASSLGSRSSYEQYF.

The rearrangement joins TRBV6-5 to TRBJ1-1, with D perhaps matching TRBD1 (5 bases). From germline, CDR1 is MNHEY and CDR2 SVGAGI. Trimming cost V 6 bases and J 1 base, with 12 bases left between them. The length of the CDR3 is 14 residues. The CDR3 protein is CASSPTQGNTEAFF. CDR3 DNA: TGTGCCAGCAGCCCGACTCAGGGGAACACTGAAGCTTTCTTT.

The chain employs TRBV4-2 and TRBJ1-5, with unresolved D. The CDR3 is 16 amino acids. Trimming removed 0 bases from V and 6 bases from J, with 15 bases in between. Germline loops: CDR1 LGHNA, CDR2 YNFKEQ. CDR3 sequence reads: CASSQDGLGGLQPQHF. In nucleotides, the CDR3 is TGTGCCAGCAGCCAAGACGGCTTGGGCGGGCTTCAGCCCCAGCATTTT.

The chain uses TRBV19 and TRBJ1-5; perhaps TRBD1 as D (5 bases). From germline, CDR1 is LNHDA and CDR2 SQIVND (reference sequence). V lost 2 bases and J 4 bases, leaving 12 bases between the germline ends. This CDR3 has 15 residues. Written as DNA, the CDR3 is TGTGCCAGTAGTATAAATAGGGGCCCGAATCAGCCCCAGCATTTT. This gives the protein CASSINRGPNQPQHF.

J is TRBJ1-4 and V is TRBV19; no firm D call. The CDR3 is 14 amino acids. From germline, CDR1 is LNHDA and CDR2 SQIVND (reference sequence). The V end lost 1 base, the J end lost 0 bases, and 3 bases lay between the germline ends. Here the CDR3 DNA reads TGTGCCAGTAGTATAGTTACAACTAATGAAAAACTGTTTTTT. Translated, it gives CASSIVTTNEKLFF.

The chain uses TRBV2 and TRBJ2-3, with TRBD2 matching over 10 bases. Per the germline V gene, CDR1 is SNHLY and CDR2 is FYNNEI. This CDR3 has 15 amino acids. J gave up 5 bases and V 1 base, and 3 bases lay outside the gene matches. The CDR3 protein is CASSEESGRGDTQYF. CDR3 DNA: TGTGCCAGCAGTGAAGAGAGCGGGAGGGGAGATACGCAGTATTTT. The variable domain in full, with the rest retrieved from reference TRBV2 and TRBJ2-3, is EPEVTQTPSHQVTQMGQEVILRCVPISNHLYFYWYRQILGQKVEFLVSFYNNEISEKSEIFDDQFSVERPDGSNFTLKIRSTKLEDSAMYFCASSEESGRGDTQYFGPGTRLTVL.

The genes are TRBV28 and TRBJ2-1; a possible D gene is TRBD2 (5 bases). V was cut by 6 bases and J by 6 bases, with 15 bases left in between. The CDR3 has 14 amino acids. CDR1 and CDR2 (germline): MDHEN, SYDVKM. The DNA for the CDR3 is TGTGCCAGCAGCGGCGCGGGCGTAAGCAATGAGCAGTTCTTC. Its protein is CASSGAGVSNEQFF.

The V gene is TRBV19, the J gene TRBJ1-3, with D perhaps TRBD1 (5 bases). Germline V gene lookup returns CDR1 LNHDA and CDR2 SQIVND (reference sequence). V lost 8 bases and J lost 0, with 20 bases in between. The length of the CDR3 is 17 residues. The CDR3 protein is CASCRFRGGDSGNTIYF. The CDR3 nucleotides are TGTGCCAGTTGTCGGTTTAGGGGCGGCGACTCTGGAAACACCATATATTTT.

The chain carries TRBV11-1 and TRBJ1-1, with D unresolved. Germline-derived CDR1 and CDR2 are SGHAT and FQDESV (reference sequence). The CDR3 extends over 14 amino acids. The ends were cut back, 4 bases at V and 4 bases at J, with 13 bases in the middle. For the CDR3, the DNA is TGTGCCAGCAGCTCAAGATGGGAGGGCACTGAAGCTTTCTTT. Translated, it gives CASSSRWEGTEAFF.

The genes are TRBV27 and TRBJ2-5, with D possibly being TRBD2 (5 bases). TRBJ2-7 explains the end of the DNA better; the J call may be wrong. Germline CDR1 reads MNHEY; CDR2 reads SMNVEV (reference sequence). The CDR3 runs to 13 residues. Written as DNA, the CDR3 is TGTGCCAGCACCCGTAGACTATCCAACGAGCAGTACTTC. This translates into CASTRRLSNEQYF.